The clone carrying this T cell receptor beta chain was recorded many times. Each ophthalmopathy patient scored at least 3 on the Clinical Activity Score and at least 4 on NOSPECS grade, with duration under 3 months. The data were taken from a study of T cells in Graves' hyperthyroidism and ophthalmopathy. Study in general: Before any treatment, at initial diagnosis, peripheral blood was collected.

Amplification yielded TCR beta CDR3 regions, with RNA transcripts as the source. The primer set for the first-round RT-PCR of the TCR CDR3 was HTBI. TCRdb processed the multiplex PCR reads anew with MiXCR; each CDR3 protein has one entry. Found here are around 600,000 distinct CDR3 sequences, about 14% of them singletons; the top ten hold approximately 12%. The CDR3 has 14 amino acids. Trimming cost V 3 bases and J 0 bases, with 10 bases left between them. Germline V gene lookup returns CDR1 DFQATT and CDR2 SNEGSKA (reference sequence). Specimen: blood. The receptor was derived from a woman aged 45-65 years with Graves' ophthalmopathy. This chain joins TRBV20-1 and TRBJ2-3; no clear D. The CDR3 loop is CSASITTSTDTQYF. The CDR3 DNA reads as TGCAGTGCTAGTATTACAACTAGCACAGATACGCAGTATTTT.